The sequence of this TCR beta chain was determined in a study of T cell responses to AZD1222 COVID-19 vaccine. Study-wide findings and caveats: Once two AZD1222 doses were given, Spike-specific TCR breadth and depth went up. Donors were mostly white British, more females; clonal diversity possibly underestimated. No day 14 peak samples; only post-peak repertoires were characterized.

Libraries were prepared by immunoSEQ multiplex PCR; TCRdb keeps only in-frame clonotypes and omits some of them. This sample has over 90,000 clones; roughly 90% occur once, and the top ten carry roughly 3.1%. With 4 bases removed from V and 1 base from J, the gap between germline ends came to 13 bases. The germline gives CDR1 KGHSH, CDR2 LQKENI. CDR3 length: 15 residues. With respect to this clone: Its antigen is as yet unknown.

Second doses were pooled across both intervals (about 4 or about 12 weeks). The sequencing here drew on peripheral blood, taken 28 days after the second AZD1222 dose. The chain combines TRBV18 with TRBJ2-5; D possibly corresponds to TRBD1 (6 bases). The sequence was obtained from an adult who received the AZD1222 COVID-19 vaccine. The CDR3 coding sequence is TGTGCCAGCTCACGGCCCGGGACACCCCAAGAGACCCAGTACTTC. Amino acid sequence: CASSRPGTPQETQYF.